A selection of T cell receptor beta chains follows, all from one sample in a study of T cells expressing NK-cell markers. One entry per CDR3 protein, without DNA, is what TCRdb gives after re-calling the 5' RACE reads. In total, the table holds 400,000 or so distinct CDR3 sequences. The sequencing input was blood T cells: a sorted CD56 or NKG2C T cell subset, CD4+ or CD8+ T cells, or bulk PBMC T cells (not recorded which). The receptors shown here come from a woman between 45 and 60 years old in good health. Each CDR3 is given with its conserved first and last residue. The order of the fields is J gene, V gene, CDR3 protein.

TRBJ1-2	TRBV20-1	CSARVGRADRSGYTF
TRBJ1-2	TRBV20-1	CSARNGGKDGYTF
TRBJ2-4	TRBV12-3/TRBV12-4	CASSYGGSGIIQYF
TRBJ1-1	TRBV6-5	CASTSDGFEAFF
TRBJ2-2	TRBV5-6	CASSLRDRIPGELFF
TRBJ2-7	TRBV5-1	CASSLGSGPEQYF
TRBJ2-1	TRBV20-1	CSARLGSGTNNNEQFF
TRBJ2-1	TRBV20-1	CSAPTSLGLAGVNEQFF
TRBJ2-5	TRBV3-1	CASSQVRGYTETQYF
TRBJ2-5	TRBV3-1	CASSQRGREPTRETQYF
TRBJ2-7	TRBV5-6	CASRQRDSYEQYF
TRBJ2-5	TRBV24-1	CATSDLKAVGETQYF
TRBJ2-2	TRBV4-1	CASSPRGGGFVELFF
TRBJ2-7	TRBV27	CASAQTRTSSEQYF
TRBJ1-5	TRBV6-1	CASSDDSGSNQPQHF
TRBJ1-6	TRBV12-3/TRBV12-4	CASSLDPSGSPLHF
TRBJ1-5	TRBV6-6	CASTPAYSNQPQHF
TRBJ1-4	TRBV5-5	CASSSPVRDEKLFF
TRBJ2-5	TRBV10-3	CAISESRLPGLQETQYF
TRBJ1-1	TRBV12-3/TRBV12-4	CASSVLQGREAFF
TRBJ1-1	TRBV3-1	CASSPSLKTEAFF
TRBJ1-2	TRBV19	CASSIDDKYGYTF
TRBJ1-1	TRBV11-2	CASSLDFRAIGTEAFF
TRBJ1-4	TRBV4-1	CASKEGSGEKLFF
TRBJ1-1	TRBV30	CAWSPRINTEAFF
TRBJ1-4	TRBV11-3	CASSSGGLDEKLFF
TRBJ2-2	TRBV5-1	CASSLTGTGATGELFF
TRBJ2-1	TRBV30	CAWRVAGGYNEQFF
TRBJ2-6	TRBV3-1	CASSLQPGQGSGANVLTF
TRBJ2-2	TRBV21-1	CASSKVWDSSNTGELFF
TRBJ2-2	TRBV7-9	CASSLQGVGTGELFF
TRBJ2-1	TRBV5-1	CASSEWDRANNEQFF
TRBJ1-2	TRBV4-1	CASRQVGRVGYTF
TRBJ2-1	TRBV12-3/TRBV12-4	CASSLLLAGLDEQFF
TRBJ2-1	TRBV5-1	CASSLWQGGYNEQFF
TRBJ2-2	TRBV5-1	CASSPISSGELFF
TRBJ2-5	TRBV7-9	CASSLTPPGQGAQETQYF
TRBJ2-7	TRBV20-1	CSAGQGGIGGSYEQYF
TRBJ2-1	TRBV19	CASSVGTPDEQFF
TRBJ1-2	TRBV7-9	CASSRSDRENYGYTF
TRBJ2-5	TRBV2	CASSSGLADQETQYF
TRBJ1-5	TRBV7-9	CASSPAGGNNQPQHF
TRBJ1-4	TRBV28	CASSQDSAATNEKLFF
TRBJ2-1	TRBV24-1	CATSDLASDGNEQFF
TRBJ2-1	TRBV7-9	CASSPRQGSLYNEQFF
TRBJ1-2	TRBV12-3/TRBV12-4	CASSLTGRSYGYTF
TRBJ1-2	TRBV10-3	CATLSPETANYGYTF
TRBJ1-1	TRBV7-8	CASSLGWGRVGNEAFF